This TCR beta chain came from a study of PD-L1 blockade in urothelial cancer. Study summary: About 90% of the 29 patients were men with bladder-origin urothelial cancer. Each blood sample yielded a median of around 150,000 T cells.

After removal of 7 bases from V and 4 bases from J, the junction contained 9 bases not matched to a gene. This CDR3 region has 14 residues. Germline values: CDR1 MNHEY, CDR2 SVGAGI. The assay was immunoSEQ multiplex PCR, and TCRdb's table has in-frame clones only and misses some. The repertoire holds about 51,000 clones, 70% to 90% seen once, with roughly 17% in the top ten. A word on this clone: No antigen is known for it.

Study-wide points: Larger 3-week expansion of tumor-associated blood clones was seen in durable-benefit patients.

This receptor was obtained from a man in his 60s with urothelial cancer. The sample was PBMCs, taken around atezolizumab (anti-PD-L1) treatment. The chain employs TRBV6-5 and TRBJ1-1; 7 bases map to TRBD1. The CDR3 nucleotides are TGTGCCAGCACCAGGGGGGCGAGAGTCACTGAAGCTTTCTTT. Encoded protein: CASTRGARVTEAFF.